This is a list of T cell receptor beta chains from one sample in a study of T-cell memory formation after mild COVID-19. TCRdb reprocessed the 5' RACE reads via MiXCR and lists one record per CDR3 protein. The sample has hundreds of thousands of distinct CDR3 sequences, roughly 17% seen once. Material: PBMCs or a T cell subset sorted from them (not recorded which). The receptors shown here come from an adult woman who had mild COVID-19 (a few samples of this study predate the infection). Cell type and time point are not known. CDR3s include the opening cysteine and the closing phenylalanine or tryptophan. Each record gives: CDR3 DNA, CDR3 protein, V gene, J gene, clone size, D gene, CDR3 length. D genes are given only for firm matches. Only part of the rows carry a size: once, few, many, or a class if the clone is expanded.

CDR3nt: TGCAGTTTTCTAGGGACAGACCCTACGAACTATGGCTACACCTTC; CDR3aa: CSFLGTDPTNYGYTF; v_gene: TRBV20-1; j_gene: TRBJ1-2; abundance: NA; d_gene: TRBD1; len: 15
CDR3nt: TGCGCCAGCAGCCAAATTGTACTAGCGGGGGGTCTAGATACGCAGTATTTT; CDR3aa: CASSQIVLAGGLDTQYF; v_gene: TRBV4-1; j_gene: TRBJ2-3; abundance: NA; d_gene: TRBD2; len: 17
CDR3nt: TGTGCCAGCAGCTGGCGGGCCCTTGGCGATGAGCAGTTCTTC; CDR3aa: CASSWRALGDEQFF; v_gene: TRBV5-4; j_gene: TRBJ2-1; abundance: NA; d_gene: NA; len: 14
CDR3nt: TGTGCCAGCAGTGGACAGGGGAGGACTGAAGCTTTCTTT; CDR3aa: CASSGQGRTEAFF; v_gene: TRBV2; j_gene: TRBJ1-1; abundance: few; d_gene: TRBD1; len: 13
CDR3nt: TGTGCCACCAGTGATTTAACATCCTACTCCTACAATGAGCAGTTCTTC; CDR3aa: CATSDLTSYSYNEQFF; v_gene: TRBV24-1; j_gene: TRBJ2-1; abundance: few; d_gene: NA; len: 16
CDR3nt: TGCGCCAGCAGGGAGGGACAGGACCCCACCTACGAGCAGTACTTC; CDR3aa: CASREGQDPTYEQYF; v_gene: TRBV5-1; j_gene: TRBJ2-7; abundance: NA; d_gene: TRBD1; len: 15
CDR3nt: TGTGCCAGCAGCTTGGGACAGAACTACGAGCAGTACTTC; CDR3aa: CASSLGQNYEQYF; v_gene: TRBV7-9; j_gene: TRBJ2-7; abundance: many; d_gene: TRBD1; len: 13
CDR3nt: TGCGCCAGCAGCCAAAGCCCCGGGAGTTACCAGCCCCAGCATTTT; CDR3aa: CASSQSPGSYQPQHF; v_gene: TRBV4-1; j_gene: TRBJ1-5; abundance: NA; d_gene: NA; len: 15
CDR3nt: TGTGCCAGTGGGTTGCAGGGAAGAGGGTATGAGCAGTTCTTC; CDR3aa: CASGLQGRGYEQFF; v_gene: TRBV19; j_gene: TRBJ2-1; abundance: NA; d_gene: NA; len: 14
CDR3nt: TGCAGCGTTGGAGGGACTAGCGGGGCCCTAAACACCGGGGAGCTGTTTTTT; CDR3aa: CSVGGTSGALNTGELFF; v_gene: TRBV29-1; j_gene: TRBJ2-2; abundance: few; d_gene: TRBD2; len: 17
CDR3nt: TGCGCCAGCAGCTTGGTTCCAGGCTCGAACACCGGGGAGCTGTTTTTT; CDR3aa: CASSLVPGSNTGELFF; v_gene: TRBV5-1; j_gene: TRBJ2-2; abundance: NA; d_gene: NA; len: 16
CDR3nt: TGTGCCAGCAGCCCCTGGGACAGGGGGCAGTTCTTC; CDR3aa: CASSPWDRGQFF; v_gene: TRBV16; j_gene: TRBJ2-1; abundance: few; d_gene: TRBD1; len: 12
CDR3nt: TGCGCCAGCAGTCAATCTAACACCCCGCGGCCCCAGCATTTT; CDR3aa: CASSQSNTPRPQHF; v_gene: TRBV23-1; j_gene: TRBJ1-5; abundance: NA; d_gene: NA; len: 14
CDR3nt: TGTGCCAGCAGTTATAGGACAGGAGGGACGGACGGCTACACCTTC; CDR3aa: CASSYRTGGTDGYTF; v_gene: TRBV4-2; j_gene: TRBJ1-2; abundance: NA; d_gene: TRBD1; len: 15
CDR3nt: TGCAGCGTTGGTACAGGGGGAACCTACGAGCAGTACTTC; CDR3aa: CSVGTGGTYEQYF; v_gene: TRBV29-1; j_gene: TRBJ2-7; abundance: NA; d_gene: TRBD1; len: 13
CDR3nt: TGTGCCAGCAGTCCGGGACTAGCGTCTCCCCCCAATGAGCAGTTCTTC; CDR3aa: CASSPGLASPPNEQFF; v_gene: TRBV7-3; j_gene: TRBJ2-1; abundance: NA; d_gene: TRBD2; len: 16
CDR3nt: TGTGCCAGCAGCGCCAGCGGGGGCTCCTACAATGAGCAGTTCTTC; CDR3aa: CASSASGGSYNEQFF; v_gene: TRBV12-3/TRBV12-4; j_gene: TRBJ2-1; abundance: many; d_gene: TRBD2; len: 15
CDR3nt: TGTGCCACAGGGGGTAGCTCTGGGGCCAACGTCCTGACTTTC; CDR3aa: CATGGSSGANVLTF; v_gene: TRBV7-7; j_gene: TRBJ2-6; abundance: few; d_gene: TRBD1; len: 14
CDR3nt: TGTGCCAGCAGCGAGGGGGGGACAGGGTATCCTGAAGCTTTCTTT; CDR3aa: CASSEGGTGYPEAFF; v_gene: TRBV5-6; j_gene: TRBJ1-1; abundance: NA; d_gene: TRBD1; len: 15
CDR3nt: TGTGCCACCAGCCAGGGGGCGGACTATGGCTACACCTTC; CDR3aa: CATSQGADYGYTF; v_gene: TRBV24-1; j_gene: TRBJ1-2; abundance: NA; d_gene: TRBD1; len: 13
CDR3nt: TGTGCCAGCAGATTATCCCAAGGGCAGGGTGGTTACGAGCAGTACTTC; CDR3aa: CASRLSQGQGGYEQYF; v_gene: TRBV6-5; j_gene: TRBJ2-7; abundance: few; d_gene: NA; len: 16
CDR3nt: TGCGCCAGCAGGTTGACCCAAGCCTCCTACGAGCAGTACTTC; CDR3aa: CASRLTQASYEQYF; v_gene: TRBV5-1; j_gene: TRBJ2-7; abundance: NA; d_gene: NA; len: 14
CDR3nt: TGCGCCAGCAGCCAAGACGGTTCAGACGGACAGCTCTATGGCTACACCTTC; CDR3aa: CASSQDGSDGQLYGYTF; v_gene: TRBV4-1; j_gene: TRBJ1-2; abundance: NA; d_gene: NA; len: 17
CDR3nt: TGTGCCAGCAGGCAGAAGTGGACAGGCTCCTACGAGCAGTACTTC; CDR3aa: CASRQKWTGSYEQYF; v_gene: TRBV6-5; j_gene: TRBJ2-7; abundance: few; d_gene: TRBD1; len: 15
CDR3nt: TGTGCCAGCAGCCCACCGGGGTCCGCCCCATCACCCCTCCACTTT; CDR3aa: CASSPPGSAPSPLHF; v_gene: TRBV5-5; j_gene: TRBJ1-6; abundance: few; d_gene: NA; len: 15
CDR3nt: TGTGCCAGCAGTGAAGCCAGCAGGGCCTCCTACGAGCAGTACTTC; CDR3aa: CASSEASRASYEQYF; v_gene: TRBV6-1; j_gene: TRBJ2-7; abundance: few; d_gene: NA; len: 15
CDR3nt: TGCGCCAGCAGCTTGGTTACAGGGACCGGGGAGCTGTTTTTT; CDR3aa: CASSLVTGTGELFF; v_gene: TRBV5-1; j_gene: TRBJ2-2; abundance: few; d_gene: NA; len: 14
CDR3nt: TGCAGCGTTGCGGGGTCGAACTACGAGCAGTACTTC; CDR3aa: CSVAGSNYEQYF; v_gene: TRBV29-1; j_gene: TRBJ2-7; abundance: few; d_gene: NA; len: 12
CDR3nt: TGCGCCAGCAGCACCCAGGACAGATCTGAGACCCAGTACTTC; CDR3aa: CASSTQDRSETQYF; v_gene: TRBV5-1; j_gene: TRBJ2-5; abundance: NA; d_gene: NA; len: 14
CDR3nt: TGCGCCAGCTCCAGGGACAGGGTAGACACCGGGGAGCTGTTTTTT; CDR3aa: CASSRDRVDTGELFF; v_gene: TRBV5-1; j_gene: TRBJ2-2; abundance: NA; d_gene: TRBD1; len: 15
CDR3nt: TGTGCCAGCAGTTTGAGATGGGATGAAAAACTGTTTTTT; CDR3aa: CASSLRWDEKLFF; v_gene: TRBV27; j_gene: TRBJ1-4; abundance: NA; d_gene: NA; len: 13
CDR3nt: TGTGCCAGCAGTTTAGGGGCCCCAGTTAACTATGGCTACACCTTC; CDR3aa: CASSLGAPVNYGYTF; v_gene: TRBV12-3/TRBV12-4; j_gene: TRBJ1-2; abundance: NA; d_gene: NA; len: 15
CDR3nt: TGTGCCAGCAGCGTAAGGCCCGTAGAGAAAAACATTCAGTACTTC; CDR3aa: CASSVRPVEKNIQYF; v_gene: TRBV9; j_gene: TRBJ2-4; abundance: NA; d_gene: NA; len: 15
CDR3nt: TGTGCCAGCAGCTTTGGGGACGGGATAGACATTCAGTACTTC; CDR3aa: CASSFGDGIDIQYF; v_gene: TRBV7-2; j_gene: TRBJ2-4; abundance: few; d_gene: NA; len: 14
CDR3nt: TGTGCCAGCAGTGACCCCGGGACGCTCTCCTACAATGAGCAGTTCTTC; CDR3aa: CASSDPGTLSYNEQFF; v_gene: TRBV6-2/TRBV6-3; j_gene: TRBJ2-1; abundance: medium-sized; d_gene: NA; len: 16
CDR3nt: TGTGCCAGCAGCTCCATCGAATGGGAAAGGGGGGCCGGGGAGCTGATTTTT; CDR3aa: CASSSIEWERGAGELIF; v_gene: TRBV7-9; j_gene: TRBJ2-2; abundance: NA; d_gene: NA; len: 17
CDR3nt: TGTGCCAGCAGTTTCCGGGCGAACACTGAAGCTTTCTTT; CDR3aa: CASSFRANTEAFF; v_gene: TRBV12-3/TRBV12-4; j_gene: TRBJ1-1; abundance: few; d_gene: NA; len: 13
CDR3nt: TGTGCCAGCAGTCAAGGAACTAGCGGGGGACATAAAGAGACCCAGTACTTC; CDR3aa: CASSQGTSGGHKETQYF; v_gene: TRBV12-3/TRBV12-4; j_gene: TRBJ2-5; abundance: many; d_gene: TRBD2; len: 17
CDR3nt: TGTGCCAGCAGCGTAGGTCAGGATGCCCGCGAGCAGTACTTC; CDR3aa: CASSVGQDAREQYF; v_gene: TRBV9; j_gene: TRBJ2-7; abundance: NA; d_gene: NA; len: 14
CDR3nt: TGTGCCAGCAGCCAAGTCGCGCTGAACACCGGGGAGCTGTTTTTT; CDR3aa: CASSQVALNTGELFF; v_gene: TRBV3-1; j_gene: TRBJ2-2; abundance: NA; d_gene: NA; len: 15
CDR3nt: TGTGCCAGCAGCCACCCCCCGGGACTAGCGGGGGGAAATGAGCAGTTCTTC; CDR3aa: CASSHPPGLAGGNEQFF; v_gene: TRBV3-1; j_gene: TRBJ2-1; abundance: NA; d_gene: TRBD2; len: 17
CDR3nt: TGTGCCAGCAGCCAGGGAAGACTAGCGGAGCCCACAGATACGCAGTATTTT; CDR3aa: CASSQGRLAEPTDTQYF; v_gene: TRBV4-2; j_gene: TRBJ2-3; abundance: many; d_gene: TRBD2; len: 17
CDR3nt: TGTGCCAGCAGTGCCCGACTAGCGGGAGGGTCGGATGAGCAGTTCTTC; CDR3aa: CASSARLAGGSDEQFF; v_gene: TRBV12-3/TRBV12-4; j_gene: TRBJ2-1; abundance: few; d_gene: TRBD2; len: 16
CDR3nt: TGTGCCAGCCAACAGGGAGTGACTAGCGGGAGTGCAGATACGCAGTATTTT; CDR3aa: CASQQGVTSGSADTQYF; v_gene: TRBV27; j_gene: TRBJ2-3; abundance: NA; d_gene: TRBD2; len: 17
CDR3nt: TGTGCCAGCAGTAATATTCGGACAGAGAGGCACAATGAGCAGTTCTTC; CDR3aa: CASSNIRTERHNEQFF; v_gene: TRBV12-3/TRBV12-4; j_gene: TRBJ2-1; abundance: NA; d_gene: NA; len: 16
CDR3nt: TGTGCCACCAGCAGAGATGGAGAAGGGGGCACCTATGGCTACACCTTC; CDR3aa: CATSRDGEGGTYGYTF; v_gene: TRBV15; j_gene: TRBJ1-2; abundance: few; d_gene: TRBD1; len: 16